This TCR beta chain is from a study of T-cell memory formation after mild COVID-19. Between the trimmed V and J ends, which lost 4 bases and 16 bases, there was a span of 15 bases. Germline V lookup: CDR1 SGHDT, CDR2 YYEEEE. The CDR3 covers 11 residues. TCRdb called the 5' RACE reads again in MiXCR, with one record for every CDR3 protein. In the table there are around 450,000 distinct CDR3 sequences, less than 25% of which are singletons. The receptor comes from an adult woman who had mild COVID-19 (a few samples of this study predate the infection). Cell type and time point are not known. Sequences were obtained from PBMCs or a T cell subset sorted from them (not recorded which). V is TRBV5-6 and J is TRBJ1-3; D is ambiguous. The CDR3 here is CASSEGASEYF. The CDR3 DNA reads as TGTGCCAGCAGCGAGGGTGCGTCGGAGTATTTT. Together with reference TRBV5-6 and TRBJ1-3, the CDR3 gives the full variable domain: DAGVTQSPTHLIKTRGQQVTLRCSPKSGHDTVSWYQQALGQGPQFIFQYYEEEERQRGNFPDRFSGHQFPNYSSELNVNALLLGDSALYLCASSEGASEYFGEGSWLTVV.